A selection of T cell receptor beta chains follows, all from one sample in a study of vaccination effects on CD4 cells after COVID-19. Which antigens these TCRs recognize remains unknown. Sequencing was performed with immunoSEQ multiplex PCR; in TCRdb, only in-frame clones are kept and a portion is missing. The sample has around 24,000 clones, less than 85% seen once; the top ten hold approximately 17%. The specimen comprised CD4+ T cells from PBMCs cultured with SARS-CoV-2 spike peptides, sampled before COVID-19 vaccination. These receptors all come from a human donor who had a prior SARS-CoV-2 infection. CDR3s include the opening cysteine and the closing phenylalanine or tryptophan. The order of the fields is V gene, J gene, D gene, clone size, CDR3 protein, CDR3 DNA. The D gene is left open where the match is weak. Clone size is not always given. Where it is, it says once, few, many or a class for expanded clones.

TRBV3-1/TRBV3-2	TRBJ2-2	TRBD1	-	CASNRGGQGTGELFF	TGTGCCTCTAACAGAGGGGGACAGGGGACCGGGGAGCTGTTTTTT
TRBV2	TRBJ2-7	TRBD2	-	CASSEGRLADAVSYEQYF	TGTGCCAGCAGTGAAGGTAGGCTAGCGGACGCGGTCTCCTACGAGCAGTACTTC
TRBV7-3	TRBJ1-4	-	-	CASSLTREEKLFF	TGTGCCAGCAGCTTAACGCGTGAGGAAAAACTGTTTTTT
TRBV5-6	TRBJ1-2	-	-	CASSFRQFYIGGYTF	TGTGCCAGCAGCTTTCGACAGTTCTATATTGGAGGCTACACCTTC
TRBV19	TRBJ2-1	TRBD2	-	CASSIGSGELTMKQFF	TGTGCCAGTAGTATCGGTAGCGGGGAACTTACAATGAAGCAGTTCTTC
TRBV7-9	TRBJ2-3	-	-	CASSFTQGADTQYF	TGTGCCAGCAGTTTTACGCAGGGTGCAGATACGCAGTATTTT
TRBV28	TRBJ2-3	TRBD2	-	CASQTSGRTDTQYF	TGTGCCAGTCAAACTAGCGGGAGAACAGATACGCAGTATTTT
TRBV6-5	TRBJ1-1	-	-	CASSYLPNTEAFF	TGTGCCAGCAGTTATCTCCCGAACACTGAAGCTTTCTTT
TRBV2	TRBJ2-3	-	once	CASSRYGLAGFTDTQYF	TGTGCCAGCAGTAGATACGGGCTAGCAGGGTTCACAGATACGCAGTATTTT
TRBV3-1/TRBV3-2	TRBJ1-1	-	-	CASSQDWGDMNTEAFF	TGTGCCAGCAGCCAAGATTGGGGAGACATGAACACTGAAGCTTTCTTT
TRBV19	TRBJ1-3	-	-	CASSMGHRKANTIYF	TGTGCCAGTAGTATGGGACACAGGAAAGCAAACACCATATATTTT
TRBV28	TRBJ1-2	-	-	CASSLEQGFHGYTF	TGTGCCAGCAGTCTAGAACAGGGTTTTCATGGCTACACCTTC
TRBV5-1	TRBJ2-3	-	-	CASSARDATDTQYF	TGCGCCAGCAGCGCCCGGGACGCTACAGATACGCAGTATTTT
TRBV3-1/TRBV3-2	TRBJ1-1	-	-	CASSQGRNTEAFF	TGTGCCAGCAGCCAGGGAAGGAACACTGAAGCTTTCTTT
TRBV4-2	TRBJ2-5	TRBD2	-	CASSQDLAGGQETQYF	TGTGCCAGCAGCCAAGATCTAGCGGGGGGCCAAGAGACCCAGTACTTC
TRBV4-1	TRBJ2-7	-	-	CASSQDDYRVEQYF	TGCGCCAGCAGCCAAGACGACTACAGGGTCGAGCAGTACTTC
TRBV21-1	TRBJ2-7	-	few	CASSRGSPTGRSYEQYF	TGTGCCAGCAGCAGGGGCTCTCCGACAGGGCGAAGCTACGAGCAGTACTTC
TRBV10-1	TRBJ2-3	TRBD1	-	CASSVQGGADTQYF	TGCGCCAGCAGTGTACAGGGGGGCGCAGATACGCAGTATTTT
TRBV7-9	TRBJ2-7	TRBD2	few	CASSLKGLAGEHEQYF	TGTGCCAGCAGCTTAAAAGGACTAGCGGGGGAACACGAGCAGTACTTC
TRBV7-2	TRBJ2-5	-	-	CASSLVAAAETQYF	TGTGCCAGCAGCTTAGTTGCGGCAGCGGAGACCCAGTACTTC
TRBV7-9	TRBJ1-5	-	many	CASSLTGLYQPQHF	TGTGCCAGCAGCCTTACAGGGTTATATCAGCCCCAGCATTTT
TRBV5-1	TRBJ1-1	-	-	CASSLGFDTNTEAFF	TGCGCCAGCAGCTTGGGATTCGACACGAACACTGAAGCTTTCTTT
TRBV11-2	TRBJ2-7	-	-	CASSPRAGASYEQYF	TGTGCCAGCAGCCCCCGGGCCGGTGCCTCCTACGAGCAGTACTTC
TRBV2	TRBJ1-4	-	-	CASSLQNRVGEKLFF	TGTGCCAGCAGTCTTCAGAACAGGGTTGGCGAAAAACTGTTTTTT
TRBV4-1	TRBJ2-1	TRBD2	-	CASSRSTSGNNEQFF	TGCGCCAGCAGCCGATCGACTAGCGGTAACAATGAGCAGTTCTTC
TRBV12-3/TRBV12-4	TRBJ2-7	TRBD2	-	CASGGESEQYF	TGTGCCAGCGGGGGGGAGTCCGAGCAGTACTTC
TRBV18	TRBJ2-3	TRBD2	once	CASSPLAGPIETQYF	TGTGCCAGCTCACCACTAGCGGGGCCAATTGAGACGCAGTATTTT
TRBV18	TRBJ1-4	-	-	CASSPPAGTTKKLFF	TGTGCCAGCTCTCCTCCGGCAGGGACCACCAAGAAACTGTTTTTT
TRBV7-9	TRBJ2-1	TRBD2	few	CASSFSVTSGSENNEQFF	TGTGCCAGCAGCTTTTCTGTTACTAGCGGGAGTGAAAACAATGAGCAGTTCTTC
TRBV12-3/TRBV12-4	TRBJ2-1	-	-	CASSYYHEQFF	TGTGCCAGCAGTTACTATCATGAGCAGTTCTTC
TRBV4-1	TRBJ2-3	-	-	CASSQEGADTQYF	TGCGCCAGCAGCCAAGAAGGGGCAGATACGCAGTATTTT
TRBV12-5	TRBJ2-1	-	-	CASGSAWMSEQFF	TGTGCTAGTGGTTCGGCCTGGATGAGTGAGCAGTTCTTC
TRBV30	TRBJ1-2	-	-	CAWSPLMGSPGYGYTF	TGTGCCTGGAGTCCACTAATGGGGTCCCCCGGCTATGGCTACACCTTC
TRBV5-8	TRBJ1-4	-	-	CASSSGVATNEKLFF	TGTGCCAGCAGCTCTGGAGTTGCAACTAATGAAAAACTGTTTTTT
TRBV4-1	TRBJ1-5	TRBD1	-	CASSQGQGDQPQHF	TGCGCCAGCAGCCAAGGACAGGGAGATCAGCCCCAGCATTTT
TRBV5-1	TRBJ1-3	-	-	CASSSGPRDTIYF	TGCGCCAGCAGCTCTGGCCCTCGGGACACCATATATTTT
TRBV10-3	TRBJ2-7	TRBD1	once	CAISESTGVAEQYF	TGTGCCATCAGTGAGTCAACAGGGGTGGCCGAGCAGTACTTC
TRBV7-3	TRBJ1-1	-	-	CASSPGGQGGKAFF	TGTGCCAGCAGCCCTGGGGGCCAAGGAGGGAAAGCTTTCTTT
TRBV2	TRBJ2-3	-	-	CASSSGVDTQYF	TGTGCCAGCAGTTCCGGGGTCGATACGCAGTATTTT
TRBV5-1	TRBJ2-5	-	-	CASSLARKPQETQYF	TGCGCCAGCAGCTTGGCCCGCAAGCCCCAAGAGACCCAGTACTTC
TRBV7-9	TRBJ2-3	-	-	CASSPGGGGDTQYF	TGTGCCAGCAGCCCAGGGGGGGGCGGAGATACGCAGTATTTT
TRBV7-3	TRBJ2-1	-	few	CASSPGTLAGNEQFF	TGTGCCAGCAGCCCCGGGACTCTAGCAGGGAATGAGCAGTTCTTC
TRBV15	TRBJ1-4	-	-	CATSRDRQRNEKLFF	TGTGCCACCAGCAGAGATAGGCAGCGGAATGAAAAACTGTTTTTT
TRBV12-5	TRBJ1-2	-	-	CASGLPHPNGLRGGNYGYTF	TGTGCTAGTGGTTTACCCCACCCCAACGGCCTCAGAGGGGGTAACTATGGCTACACCTTC
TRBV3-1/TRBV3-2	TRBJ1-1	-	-	CASNQICGMWDQTEAFF	TGTGCCAGCAACCAGATTTGTGGCATGTGGGACCAAACTGAAGCTTTCTTT
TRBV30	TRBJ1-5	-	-	CAWSLYALGQPQHF	TGTGCCTGGTCTCTGTATGCGCTGGGTCAGCCCCAGCATTTT
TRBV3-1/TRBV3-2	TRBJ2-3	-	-	CASSQHGQGDTQYF	TGTGCCAGCAGCCAACATGGGCAGGGAGATACGCAGTATTTT
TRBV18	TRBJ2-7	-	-	CASSPGAQGYEQYF	TGTGCCAGCTCACCGGGAGCCCAGGGGTACGAGCAGTACTTC
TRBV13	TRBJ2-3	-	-	CASSLFGQRTDTQYF	TGTGCCAGCAGCTTATTTGGACAGCGCACAGATACGCAGTATTTT
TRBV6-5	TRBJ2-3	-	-	CASSYSQGADTQYF	TGTGCCAGCAGTTACTCGCAGGGTGCAGATACGCAGTATTTT
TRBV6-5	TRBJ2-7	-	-	CASSSFPTTRSYEQYF	TGTGCCAGCAGTTCCTTCCCCACGACTAGATCCTACGAGCAGTACTTC